The 25 T cell receptor beta chains given below trace back to one sample, sequenced in a study of shared clonotypes between healthy human individuals. Some clones are missing from TCRdb's copy, which holds only in-frame ones; the method was immunoSEQ multiplex PCR. The sample gives 750,000 to 1,000,000 clones, about 92% of which show up once; approximately 25% is in the top ten. The naive CD8 population came from CD45RO-negative cells selected for CCR7, without terminally differentiated effector memory CD45RA+ cells. The material sequenced was naive CD8+ T cells sorted from blood. These receptors came from a man aged 30 to 45 in good health.

Turning to this clone: This sample also contains other DNA sequences that code for the same CDR3. V and J are TRBV7-9 and TRBJ1-5, with D possibly being TRBD1 (6 bases). Trimming took off 1 base at V and 4 bases at J, with 8 bases between the two ends. Looked up from germline, CDR1 is SEHNR and CDR2 is FQNEAQ (reference sequence). This CDR3 has 14 residues. The CDR3 nucleotides are TGTGCCAGCAGCTTAGGACAGGCAAATCAGCCCCAGCATTTT. Amino acids: CASSLGQANQPQHF.

J is TRBJ2-1 and V is TRBV28; D gene uncertain. The V and J ends lost 7 bases and 0 bases respectively, with 7 bases between them. Germline CDR1 MDHEN, CDR2 SYDVKM. This CDR3 is built from 13 residues. CDR3 nucleotide sequence: TGTGCCAGCACTTTGGGCTCCTACAATGAGCAGTTCTTC. Amino acid sequence: CASTLGSYNEQFF.

The chain carries TRBV5-1 and TRBJ2-7; 9 bases agree with TRBD1. V was pared by 4 bases and J by 6 bases, with 5 bases of the junction left unmatched. The length of the CDR3 is 13 residues. CDR1 is SGHRS, CDR2 YFSETQ, per germline. In nucleotides, the CDR3 is TGCGCCAGCAGCCCGGGACAGGGAATCGAGCAGTACTTC. Its translation: CASSPGQGIEQYF.

The CDR3 region has the DNA TGTGCCAGCAGCTTAGCGCCGGCGGGAGGGCCGTTAGAGACCCAGTACTTC. Amino acid sequence: CASSLAPAGGPLETQYF. J is TRBJ2-5 and V is TRBV7-9; 9 bases line up with TRBD2. The junction had 9 bases not matched to a gene; V was cut back by 0 bases and J by 4 bases. The V gene's germline CDR1 is SEHNR and CDR2 FQNEAQ (reference sequence). The CDR3 spans 17 residues.

The rearrangement joins TRBV5-4 to TRBJ2-1; 7 bases map to TRBD2. The V segment lost 2 bases and the J segment 8 bases; nucleotides outside the gene matches: 4. The germline CDR1 and CDR2 sequences are SGHNT and YYREEE (reference sequence). There are 13 residues in the CDR3. The CDR3 nucleotides read TGTGCCAGCAGCTTCGGCGGGAGCTATGAGCAGTTCTTC. It is translated as CASSFGGSYEQFF.

This chain links TRBV19 with TRBJ1-2; 10 bases fit TRBD1. The CDR3 is made up of 16 amino acids. With V trimmed by 3 bases and J by 4 bases, 8 bases remained unmatched. The germline CDR1 and CDR2 sequences are LNHDA and SQIVND (reference sequence). CDR3 sequence reads: CASSIGTGVLGYGYTF. The CDR3 DNA is TGTGCCAGTAGTATTGGGACAGGGGTTCTCGGCTATGGCTACACCTTC.

The genes are TRBV4-2 and TRBJ2-7, with TRBD2 identical over 10 bases. There are 17 residues in the CDR3. Germline V lookup: CDR1 LGHNA, CDR2 YNFKEQ. V dropped 0 bases and J dropped 4; count of bases not matched to a gene: 9. Here the CDR3 DNA reads TGTGCCAGCAGCCAAGAGCCTAGCGGGAGTCTTTTATACGAGCAGTACTTC. Translating gives CASSQEPSGSLLYEQYF.

V usage is TRBV12-5 and J usage is TRBJ1-2, with D possibly TRBD1 on 5 matching bases. The CDR3 has 13 residues. Trimming stripped 6 bases from V and 4 bases from J, with 12 bases between. The germline V gene has CDR1 LGHNT and CDR2 FRNRAP. The CDR3 nucleotides are TGTGCTAGTGGGAGGGGAGGCGGCTATGGCTACACCTTC. Amino acids: CASGRGGGYGYTF. The full variable domain, rest sourced from reference TRBV12-5 and TRBJ1-2, is DARVTQTPRHKVTEMGQEVTMRCQPILGHNTVFWYRQTMMQGLELLAYFRNRAPLDDSGMPKDRFSAEMPDATLATLKIQPSEPRDSAVYFCASGRGGGYGYTFGSGTRLTVV.

The rearrangement links TRBV7-8 to TRBJ1-5; D gene ambiguous. CDR1 and CDR2 (germline): SGHVS, FQNEAQ. The germline V and J ends were trimmed by 1 base and 2 bases, with 15 bases remaining between them. The CDR3 loop spans 17 amino acids. The CDR3 DNA reads as TGTGCCAGCAGCTTAGGTCTCACCCGTCGGGGCAATCAGCCCCAGCATTTT. Translating it yields CASSLGLTRRGNQPQHF.

This clone was seen a single time. This chain links TRBV5-1 with TRBJ2-7; 7 nucleotides agree with TRBD2. Germline CDR1 SGHRS, CDR2 YFSETQ. The CDR3 runs 15 residues. With V trimmed by 0 bases and J by 5 bases, 8 bases remained unmatched. CDR3: CASSLGWAGADEQYF. CDR3 coding DNA: TGCGCCAGCAGCTTGGGTTGGGCGGGAGCGGACGAGCAGTACTTC.

As concerns this clone: This same CDR3 is encoded by further DNA sequences in the sample. The chain uses TRBV27 and TRBJ2-2; D gene uncertain. V was clipped by 2 bases and J by 4 bases, with 11 bases between them. Germline CDR1 and CDR2: MNHEY and SMNVEV (reference sequence). CDR3 length: 15 amino acids. This chain's CDR3 is CASSLSRRGTGELFF. CDR3 coding DNA: TGTGCCAGCAGTTTAAGCCGACGAGGCACCGGGGAGCTGTTTTTT.

V is TRBV7-9 and J is TRBJ2-2, with 7 bases that match TRBD1. The ends lost 5 bases at V and 3 bases at J; junction bases unmatched: 9. Germline V gives CDR1 SEHNR, CDR2 FQNEAQ (reference sequence). This CDR3 region has 16 residues. Here the CDR3 reads CASSRTPGQHTGELFF. In DNA form, the CDR3 reads TGTGCCAGCAGCCGTACGCCGGGACAGCACACCGGGGAGCTGTTTTTT. The complete variable domain, with remaining parts taken from reference TRBV7-9 and TRBJ2-2, reads DTGVSQNPRHKITKRGQNVTFRCDPISEHNRLYWYRQTLGQGPEFLTYFQNEAQLEKSRLLSDRFSAERPKGSFSTLEIQRTEQGDSAMYLCASSRTPGQHTGELFFGEGSRLTVL.

The rearrangement links TRBV2 to TRBJ2-7, with 9 nucleotides matching TRBD1. After removal of 4 bases from V and 3 bases from J, the junction contained 10 bases not matched to a gene. The germline V gene has CDR1 SNHLY and CDR2 FYNNEI. There are 16 residues in the CDR3. The CDR3 spells CASSGFRDRALYEQYF. The CDR3 DNA reads TGTGCCAGCAGTGGATTTCGGGACAGGGCCCTCTACGAGCAGTACTTC.

As regards this clone: Different DNA sequences within this sample yield the same CDR3. The chain has TRBV27 and TRBJ2-7, with TRBD2 matching 8 bases. The trim removed 2 bases at V and 4 bases at J, leaving 4 bases unmatched. Per germline, CDR1 MNHEY and CDR2 SMNVEV (reference sequence). CDR3 length: 14 residues. The CDR3 here is CASSLAGGGYEQYF. CDR3 nucleotide sequence: TGTGCCAGCAGTTTAGCGGGAGGTGGGTACGAGCAGTACTTC.

The chain recombines TRBV5-8 with TRBJ1-1, with 9 bases fitting TRBD1. With V trimmed by 4 bases and J by 6 bases, 10 bases remained unmatched. There are 15 residues in the CDR3. CDR1 and CDR2 from the germline V gene are SGHTS and YDEGEE. Written as DNA, the CDR3 is TGTGCCAGCAGCCCGTGGGGGACAGGGAGACCTGAAGCTTTCTTT. It encodes CASSPWGTGRPEAFF.

In this sample, this clone turned up once. This rearrangement joins TRBV5-1 to TRBJ1-3, with 9 bases that match TRBD1. With V trimmed by 4 bases and J by 0 bases, 2 bases remained unmatched. The CDR3 spans 15 residues. Germline V gives CDR1 SGHRS, CDR2 YFSETQ. CDR3 sequence reads: CASSVGQGSGNTIYF. The CDR3 region has the DNA TGCGCCAGCAGCGTGGGACAGGGCTCTGGAAACACCATATATTTT.

The chain is built from TRBV7-9 and TRBJ2-1; D is uncertain. The CDR3 has 13 amino acids. V was trimmed by 5 bases and J by 4 bases, leaving 9 bases between them. Per germline, CDR1 SEHNR and CDR2 FQNEAQ (reference sequence). In DNA, the CDR3 is TGTGCCAGCAGCGCCACAGAATACAATGAGCAGTTCTTC. Amino acids: CASSATEYNEQFF.

V gene TRBV7-7 combines with J gene TRBJ2-3; 8 nucleotides agree with TRBD2. The CDR3 is 18 residues long. The germline V gene encodes CDR1 SSHAT and CDR2 FNYEAQ (reference sequence). Trimming removed 4 bases from V and 3 bases from J; junction bases left unmatched: 15. In nucleotides, the CDR3 is TGTGCCAGCAGCTGGCCGCCCCACGTGGTAGCGGGGACAGATACGCAGTATTTT. Its translation: CASSWPPHVVAGTDTQYF.

CDR3 sequence: CASSFDRDRERDEQFF. CDR3 coding DNA: TGTGCCAGCAGTTTCGACCGGGACAGGGAGCGGGATGAGCAGTTCTTC. V usage is TRBV5-6 and J usage is TRBJ2-1, with 9 positions matching TRBD1. The trim removed 5 bases at V and 8 bases at J, leaving 14 bases unmatched. Germline lookup yields CDR1 SGHDT and CDR2 YYEEEE. This CDR3 spans 16 amino acids.

About this clone itself: The sample has other DNA sequences that encode this CDR3 too. The V and J genes are TRBV4-1 and TRBJ2-3, with TRBD2 matching over 9 bases. Unmatched junction bases numbered 1, after V lost 0 bases and J lost 6 bases. The V gene's germline CDR1 is MGHRA and CDR2 YSYEKL. The length of the CDR3 is 14 residues. The chain's CDR3 is CASSQEGLADTQYF. The CDR3 DNA reads TGCGCCAGCAGCCAAGAAGGACTAGCGGATACGCAGTATTTT.

This clone was seen once. V and J are TRBV7-9 and TRBJ2-2, with 8 bases matching TRBD1. The germline V gene has CDR1 SEHNR and CDR2 FQNEAQ (reference sequence). The CDR3 totals 14 residues. The ends lost 4 bases at V and 4 bases at J; junction bases unmatched: 2. CDR3 loop: CASSSRGPTGELFF. CDR3 bases: TGTGCCAGCAGCTCCAGGGGGCCCACCGGGGAGCTGTTTTTT.

This clone came up a few times. V gene TRBV6-6 combines with J gene TRBJ1-2, with 9 bases that match TRBD1. The CDR3 has 15 amino acids. V lost 6 bases, J lost 2 bases, and 7 bases stayed unmatched. Germline loops: CDR1 MNHNY, CDR2 SVGAGI (reference sequence). The CDR3 loop reads CASRDRGIENYGYTF. CDR3 bases: TGTGCCAGCAGGGACAGGGGAATAGAGAACTATGGCTACACCTTC.

This clone appeared once. The gene calls are TRBV7-2 and TRBJ2-1; 7 bases are shared with TRBD1. Germline CDR1 reads SGHTA; CDR2 reads FQGNSA. There are 15 residues in the CDR3. V shed 4 bases and J 3 bases; nucleotides not matched to a gene: 6. CDR3 DNA sequence: TGTGCCAGCAGCTCGCTAGGGGGCCGCTACAATGAGCAGTTCTTC. Translated: CASSSLGGRYNEQFF.

The chain carries TRBV5-4 and TRBJ2-7; no firm D call. The germline V gene has CDR1 SGHNT and CDR2 YYREEE (reference sequence). V gave up 0 bases and J gave up 1 base, with 5 bases separating them. The CDR3 has 13 residues. The CDR3 is CASSLELSYEQYF. The CDR3 DNA sequence: TGTGCCAGCAGCTTGGAACTTTCCTACGAGCAGTACTTC.

The genes are TRBV5-1 and TRBJ1-1, with D hard to call. V was trimmed by 4 bases and J by 0 bases, leaving 22 bases between them. Per the germline V gene, CDR1 is SGHRS and CDR2 is YFSETQ. This CDR3 comprises 18 residues. As DNA, the CDR3 is TGCGCCAGCAGCCTGCGACCCTCAGGCGCTGAGATGAACACTGAAGCTTTCTTT. It encodes CASSLRPSGAEMNTEAFF.